The clone carrying this TCR beta chain was observed many times. The CDR3 runs 17 residues. V shed 0 bases and J shed 3 bases, with 15 bases lying between them. Looked up from germline, CDR1 is SGHNT and CDR2 is YENEEA. This entry belongs to a study of response to subunit inactivated influenza vaccine. In TCRdb, the RT-PCR reads were re-called with MiXCR into one record per CDR3 protein. Of 180,000 or so distinct CDR3 sequences in the sample, 12% are singletons; the top ten hold 25% to 30%. These data also featured in a second study, about T cells expressing NK-cell markers. Per that paper: With UMIs, 5'RACE template switching was used to make TCR beta cDNA.

Sequences were derived from CD8+ T cells sorted from PBMCs, sampled 12 days after vaccination. The TCR was taken from a man aged 45-65 years who received an inactivated influenza vaccine. This sequence joins TRBV11-3 and TRBJ1-5; unclear D gene. For the CDR3, the DNA is TGTGCCAGCAGCTTAGATCTCCCCTGGCGGCACAATCAGCCCCAGCATTTT. Its protein is CASSLDLPWRHNQPQHF.